Listed below are T cell receptor beta chains from one sample, sequenced in a study of blood T cell repertoires in COVID-19. Libraries were prepared by immunoSEQ multiplex PCR; TCRdb keeps only in-frame clonotypes and omits some of them. The sample yields over 75,000 clones, around 86% seen once. Specimen: peripheral blood. All receptors derive from a human donor in a cohort sampled during active COVID-19. Each CDR3 is given with its conserved first and last residue. Each record gives: J gene, D gene, clone size, V gene, CDR3 DNA, CDR3 protein. D genes are given only for firm matches. A clone size is listed for some rows: how often the clone was seen (once, few, many), or a class if it is expanded.

>TRBJ2-1|NA|few|TRBV2
TGTGCCAGCAGTCGTCTAGCTTCCTACAATGAGCAGTTCTTC
CASSRLASYNEQFF
>TRBJ2-1|NA|NA|TRBV12-5
TGTGCTAGTGGTTTCATCAATGAGCAGTTCTTC
CASGFINEQFF
>TRBJ2-3|TRBD1|NA|TRBV7-9
TGTGCCAGCAGCTTACCGACAGGGGGCACAGATACGCAGTATTTT
CASSLPTGGTDTQYF
>TRBJ2-3|TRBD2|NA|TRBV9
TGTGCCAGCAGCGAGACTAGCGGGAGGACAGATACGCAGTATTTT
CASSETSGRTDTQYF
>TRBJ2-2|NA|few|TRBV6-6
TGTGCCAGCTTTTGGACAGCGAACACCGGGGAGCTGTTTTTT
CASFWTANTGELFF
>TRBJ2-3|TRBD1|NA|TRBV7-6
TGTGCCAGCAGCTTAGGAAGGGGACAGCGCACAGATACGCAGTATTTT
CASSLGRGQRTDTQYF
>TRBJ2-1|NA|few|TRBV3-1/TRBV3-2
TGTGCCAGCAGCCAAGACAGATACAATGAGCAGTTCTTC
CASSQDRYNEQFF
>TRBJ2-1|TRBD2|few|TRBV27
TGTGCCAGCAGTCAGACTAGCGGTGTCTACAATGAGCAGTTCTTC
CASSQTSGVYNEQFF
>TRBJ2-7|TRBD1|once|TRBV19
TGTGCCAGTAGTATCGGACAGGGGGAGGCCGAGCAGTACTTC
CASSIGQGEAEQYF
>TRBJ2-3|TRBD2|NA|TRBV5-1
TGCGCCAGCAGCCCTACTAGCGGGAGGGGGGCCCCCACAGATACGCAGTATTTT
CASSPTSGRGAPTDTQYF
>TRBJ2-5|NA|once|TRBV6-5
TGTGCCAGCAGTCGTCGGGACTCACAAGAGACCCAGTACTTC
CASSRRDSQETQYF
>TRBJ1-1|NA|NA|TRBV4-3
TGCGCCAGCAGCCAAGAGACAGCTTCGAACACTGAAGCTTTCTTT
CASSQETASNTEAFF
>TRBJ2-7|NA|NA|TRBV27
TGTGCCAGCCGGGGTACCTCCTACGAGCAGTACTTC
CASRGTSYEQYF
>TRBJ2-5|TRBD2|NA|TRBV4-1
TGCGCCAGCAGCCCCCGGCTAGCGGGGCCAAAAGAGACCCAGTACTTC
CASSPRLAGPKETQYF
>TRBJ2-7|TRBD1|NA|TRBV11-2
TGTGCCAGCAGCTTATCGGGGACAGGGGTTAGCGAGCAGTACTTC
CASSLSGTGVSEQYF
>TRBJ1-1|NA|NA|TRBV6-2/TRBV6-3
TGTGCCAGCATCCCCTCGGGACTTCCGAACACTGAAGCTTTCTTT
CASIPSGLPNTEAFF
>TRBJ2-1|NA|few|TRBV4-3
TGCGCCAGCAGCCAGCTACAGGACCTAGAGCAGTTCTTC
CASSQLQDLEQFF
>TRBJ1-5|TRBD1|NA|TRBV5-1
TGCGCCAGCAGCTTGGATGGGACAGCTGATCAGCCCCAGCATTTT
CASSLDGTADQPQHF
>TRBJ2-5|NA|NA|TRBV24-1
TGTGCCACCAGTGAAAGGGCCAGGGGAAAAGAGACCCAGTACTTC
CATSERARGKETQYF
>TRBJ2-5|NA|NA|TRBV28
TGTGCCAGCGCCCGGACAGCCCTTAGGGAGACCCAGTACTTC
CASARTALRETQYF
>TRBJ1-3|NA|few|TRBV7-2
TGTGCCAGCAGCTTAGTTGAGGGAAGCTCTGGAAACACCATATATTTT
CASSLVEGSSGNTIYF
>TRBJ2-7|TRBD2|NA|TRBV11-2
TGTGCCAGCAGCCCTCAGACTAGCGGGAGATACGAGCAGTACTTC
CASSPQTSGRYEQYF
>TRBJ1-4|NA|NA|TRBV21-1
TGTGCCAGCAGCAAAGAACCCACAGGGGGGACAACTAATGAAAAACTGTTTTTT
CASSKEPTGGTTNEKLFF
>TRBJ2-7|NA|NA|TRBV3-1/TRBV3-2
TGTGCCAGCAGCCAAGGAGGTACAGGGACACCAAGCTCCTACGAGCAGTACTTC
CASSQGGTGTPSSYEQYF
>TRBJ2-1|NA|NA|TRBV11-2
TGTGCCAGCAGCCAGGGGCAGGGGTTTTACAATGAGCAGTTCTTC
CASSQGQGFYNEQFF
>TRBJ1-1|NA|NA|TRBV3-1/TRBV3-2
TGTGCCAGCAGCCCCCGAGGGTACGGGGCTTTCTTT
CASSPRGYGAFF
>TRBJ2-3|NA|NA|TRBV4-3
TGCGCCAGCAGCCAAGAGGCTAGACCCACAGATACGCAGTATTTT
CASSQEARPTDTQYF
>TRBJ2-7|TRBD2|once|TRBV11-2
TGTGCCAGCACTAAAAGCGGGGGGTCTGGCGAGCAGTACTTC
CASTKSGGSGEQYF
>TRBJ1-4|TRBD1|NA|TRBV30
TGTGCCTGGACCCAGGGACAGCATAATGAAAAACTGTTTTTT
CAWTQGQHNEKLFF
>TRBJ2-1|TRBD2|NA|TRBV5-8
TGTGCCAGCAGCGCCGGGACTAGCGGGAGAGATGAGCAGTTCTTC
CASSAGTSGRDEQFF
>TRBJ2-3|TRBD1|NA|TRBV24-1
TGTGCCACCAGTGATCCTCCGGGACAGGGAAGCACAGATACGCAGTATTTT
CATSDPPGQGSTDTQYF
>TRBJ2-6|TRBD1|NA|TRBV27
TGTGCCAGCAGAGAGGGGACAGGCCCCTCTGGGGCCAACGTCCTGACTTTC
CASREGTGPSGANVLTF
>TRBJ2-6|NA|NA|TRBV19
TGTGCCAGTAGTATATCATCTGGGGCCAACGTCCTGACTTTC
CASSISSGANVLTF
>TRBJ2-1|TRBD2|NA|TRBV27
TGTGCCAGCTCTCTAGCGGGACCCTACAATGAGCAGTTCTTC
CASSLAGPYNEQFF
>TRBJ2-1|NA|few|TRBV28
TGTGCCAGCAGTCCATTAGGGCTAGCAACCTACAATGAGCAGTTCTTC
CASSPLGLATYNEQFF
>TRBJ1-1|TRBD1|NA|TRBV2
TGTGCCAGCATTCAGACAGGGAGGAACACTGAAGCTTTCTTT
CASIQTGRNTEAFF
>TRBJ2-3|NA|NA|TRBV6-5
TGTGCCAGCAGTTACCTAGCGAGGACAGATACGCAGTATTTT
CASSYLARTDTQYF
>TRBJ2-1|TRBD2|few|TRBV5-4
TGTGCCAGCAGCTCAGGCGGGGGCTCCTACAATGAGCAGTTCTTC
CASSSGGGSYNEQFF
>TRBJ2-3|NA|NA|TRBV18
TGTGCCAGCTCACCATTAGTCACAGATACGCAGTATTTT
CASSPLVTDTQYF
>TRBJ2-7|NA|NA|TRBV25-1
TGTGCCAGCAGCTGGGGGGTCTCCTCCTACGAGCAGTACTTC
CASSWGVSSYEQYF
>TRBJ2-1|TRBD2|NA|TRBV30
TGTGCCTGGACCTTGGGACTACCCTACAATGAGCAGTTCTTC
CAWTLGLPYNEQFF
>TRBJ2-7|NA|NA|TRBV19
TGTGCCAGTAGTATAGGGGGTAGCGCGAACGAGCAGTACTTC
CASSIGGSANEQYF
>TRBJ2-1|NA|NA|TRBV10-3
TGTGCCATCAGTGACGGGGGAGGGGGGGTCTACAATGAGCAGTTCTTC
CAISDGGGGVYNEQFF
>TRBJ2-1|NA|NA|TRBV7-9
TGTGCCAGCAGCTCGAAGACTGCCTCCCATTACAATGAGCAGTTCTTC
CASSSKTASHYNEQFF
>TRBJ1-2|NA|NA|TRBV5-6
TGTGCCAGCAGCTTGGCAGGGGCAGAAGATGGCTACACCTTC
CASSLAGAEDGYTF
>TRBJ2-1|TRBD2|NA|TRBV5-1
TGCGCCAGCAGCTTGCAGGGACTAGCGGGGGACTTACAGGGTGAGCAGTTCTTC
CASSLQGLAGDLQGEQFF
>TRBJ2-7|NA|NA|TRBV6-2/TRBV6-3
TGTGCCAGCAGTCCCCTGGGGCGGGGGCCCTCCTACGAGCAGTACTTC
CASSPLGRGPSYEQYF
>TRBJ2-7|NA|NA|TRBV19
TGTGCCAGTAGTATAAACAGGGATTTGACCTACGAGCAGTACTTC
CASSINRDLTYEQYF
>TRBJ1-5|TRBD1|NA|TRBV19
TGTGCCAGTACCGGGACAGGGGGTAGGTGGGCTCAGCCCCAGCATTTT
CASTGTGGRWAQPQHF
>TRBJ2-1|NA|NA|TRBV27
TGTGCCAGCAGTGTTCCTCCTAGCGTAAACGGGAGTAGTTGGTATGAGCAGTTCTTC
CASSVPPSVNGSSWYEQFF
>TRBJ2-1|TRBD2|NA|TRBV7-8
TGTGCCAGCAGCCCCGCTGGACTAGCGGGAGTCAATGAGCAGTTCTTC
CASSPAGLAGVNEQFF
>TRBJ2-3|NA|NA|TRBV5-1
TGCGCCAGCAGCCCCCGGGCCGTTGCGGGAGATACGCAGTATTTT
CASSPRAVAGDTQYF
>TRBJ2-1|TRBD2|once|TRBV5-1
TGCGCCAGCAGCCGGGGACTAGGGGGGGATGAGCAGTTCTTC
CASSRGLGGDEQFF
>TRBJ2-3|TRBD2|NA|TRBV7-2
TGTGCCAGCAGCTTTGGGACTAGCGGGGTGGATACGCAGTATTTT
CASSFGTSGVDTQYF